The text below deals with one TCR beta chain. No antigen is known for it. It has no much larger one-base neighbor in the sample; base qualities were not kept. Fluorescence-activated cell sorting was used to pull naive CD4 T cells, meaning cells that were CD45RO-negative and CD62L-positive, out of the PBMCs. About 50 ml of fresh peripheral blood was collected from each donor, and PBMCs were isolated by Ficoll density centrifugation. Sorting was performed on a FACSAria III instrument, with purity above 85% for all samples. The data stem from a study of human versus mouse CDR3 diversity and MHC coevolution (dated by TCRdb to 2017 to 2019). As for the study more broadly: The immunoSEQ assay was reported to detect one in 200,000 T cells and to minimize multiplex PCR amplification bias. Human naive CD4 T cell repertoires were used as a reference for TCR selection on multiple MHC II alleles and were compared with human-TCR-locus transgenic mice carrying single MHC II. Valid reads per sample ranged from 0.6 x 10^7 to 1.6 x 10^7 across mouse and human samples. The human cohort was made up of three healthy volunteer blood donors, who at collection were aged 30 to 40, 40 to 50 and 60 to 70, one donor in each range. Results the study describes overall, beyond this receptor: Repertoire diversity was not regarded as directly comparable between humans and mice because human T cells were selected on five to seven MHC II alleles. Among all compared groups, most of the three human donors had the lowest clonal inequality scores. The largest TCR beta repertoire, roughly 1.5 million clonotypes, was estimated by iCHAO1 for humans, a finding likely attributable to selection by multiple MHC II molecules. On average, humans had more CDR3 deletions and insertions than mice, indicating greater exonuclease and TdT activity.

Between the V and J ends, shortened by 4 bases and 0 bases respectively, the junction contains 10 bases. The CDR3 goes from the cysteine to the phenylalanine over 15 residues. The kept DNA is CDR3 alone, 45 bases in frame from the first base. The germline V gene (reference sequence) gives CDR1 as SGHNT and CDR2 as YYREEE. The QIAGEN blood and tissue kit was used to extract genomic DNA from sorted cells, and the DNA was quantified on a NanoDrop 1000. TCR alpha and beta chains were deep sequenced and quantified on the immunoSEQ platform using multiplex PCR of genomic DNA. The published analysis was carried out like this. Annotation of the TCR sequences relied on IMGT gene and region definitions. Out-of-frame rearrangements served as a stand-in for the preselection repertoire and were compared with in-frame clonotypes. Repertoire size was estimated with the iCHAO1 estimator supplied with the immunoSEQ platform. Clonal inequality was measured with a Gini index on in-frame amino acid clonotypes, based on the Lorenz curve. Shared clonotypes were counted with the intersect function of the R package tcR, and similarity was scored with the Jaccard index. The R prcomp function was used without normalization to run principal component analysis of V, J and V-J usage frequencies. Not all clones reach the TCRdb copy of this immuneACCESS table, which keeps in-frame sequences only. Checked studies attribute under half of the gap to unresolved V genes and leave the rest unexplained. V, J and clone size were drawn from that table, and D and trimming were deduced from the DNA. For this sample there are 50,000 to 65,000 clones; 94% appear just once. The ten top clones hold approximately 19% of the sample.

This TCR was recovered from a person between 60 and 69 years old in good health. Sequences were obtained from naive CD4+ T cells from blood. What the cell subset or site label conveys for this sample: CD45RO-negative CD62L-positive naive CD4 T cells. The receptor chain draws on TRBV5-4 and TRBJ2-2, with TRBD2 tentatively as D gene (5 bases match). The CDR3 sequence is CASSQTGTNTGELFF. The nucleotide sequence is TGTGCCAGCAGCCAAACCGGGACGAACACCGGGGAGCTGTTTTTT.